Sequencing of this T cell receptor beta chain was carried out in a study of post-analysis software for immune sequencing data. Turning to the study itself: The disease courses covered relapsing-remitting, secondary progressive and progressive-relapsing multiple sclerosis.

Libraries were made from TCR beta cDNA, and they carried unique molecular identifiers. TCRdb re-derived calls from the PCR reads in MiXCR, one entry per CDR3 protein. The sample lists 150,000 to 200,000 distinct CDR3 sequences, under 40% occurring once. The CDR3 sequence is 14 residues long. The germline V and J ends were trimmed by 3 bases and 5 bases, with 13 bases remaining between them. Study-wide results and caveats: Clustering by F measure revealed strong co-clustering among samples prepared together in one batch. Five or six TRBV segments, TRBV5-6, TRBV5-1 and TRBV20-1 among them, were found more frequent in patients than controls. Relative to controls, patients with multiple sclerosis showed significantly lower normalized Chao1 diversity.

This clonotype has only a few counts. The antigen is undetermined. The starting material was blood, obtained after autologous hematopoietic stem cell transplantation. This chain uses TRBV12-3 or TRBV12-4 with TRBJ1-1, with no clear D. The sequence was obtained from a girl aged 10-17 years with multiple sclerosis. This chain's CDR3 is CASSLTSLGTEAFF. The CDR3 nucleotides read TGTGCCAGCAGTTTGACATCTCTTGGGACTGAAGCTTTCTTT.